A selection of T cell receptor beta chains follows, all from one sample in a study of blood T cell repertoires in COVID-19. Sequencing was performed with immunoSEQ multiplex PCR; in TCRdb, only in-frame clones are kept and a portion is missing. The sample lists about 80,000 clones, 65% to 90% occurring once. The material sequenced was peripheral blood. The receptors stem from a man between 50 and 59 years old with COVID-19, enrolled during active disease. Each CDR3 is given with its conserved first and last residue. Each record gives: J gene, clone size, V gene, D gene, CDR3 DNA, CDR3 protein. A D gene is named only where the DNA matches it firmly. For some rows the clone size is stated as once, few or many, or as a class when expanded; others skip it.

j_call: TRBJ1-4
clone_size: .
v_call: TRBV29-1
d_call: .
cdr3_nt: TGCAGCGTTGGAGGGTACAATAATGAAAAACTGTTTTTT
cdr3_aa: CSVGGYNNEKLFF

j_call: TRBJ1-5
clone_size: .
v_call: TRBV19
d_call: .
cdr3_nt: TGTGCCAGTAGTATGGGGGGTCATACCGGTATGGGCAATCAGCCCCAGCATTTT
cdr3_aa: CASSMGGHTGMGNQPQHF

j_call: TRBJ2-2
clone_size: .
v_call: TRBV3-1/TRBV3-2
d_call: .
cdr3_nt: TGTGCCAGCAGCCAGGCCTTCACCGGGGAGCTGTTTTTT
cdr3_aa: CASSQAFTGELFF

j_call: TRBJ2-7
clone_size: few
v_call: TRBV7-6
d_call: TRBD1
cdr3_nt: TGTGCCAGCAGCTTAGCGCAGGGGGCCGCCTACGAGCAGTACTTC
cdr3_aa: CASSLAQGAAYEQYF

j_call: TRBJ2-1
clone_size: .
v_call: TRBV6-5
d_call: TRBD2
cdr3_nt: TGTGCCAGCGGGGCGGTGGGACTAGCATCCAATGAGCAGTTCTTC
cdr3_aa: CASGAVGLASNEQFF

j_call: TRBJ2-3
clone_size: few
v_call: TRBV6-2/TRBV6-3
d_call: .
cdr3_nt: TGTGCCAGCAGTTACTCAGGGGGGGCGGCAGATACGCAGTATTTT
cdr3_aa: CASSYSGGAADTQYF

j_call: TRBJ2-7
clone_size: .
v_call: TRBV30
d_call: .
cdr3_nt: TGTGCCTGGAGTGTACTCGCACGGACAACCAACCCCTACGAGCAGTACTTC
cdr3_aa: CAWSVLARTTNPYEQYF

j_call: TRBJ2-3
clone_size: .
v_call: TRBV6-6
d_call: .
cdr3_nt: TGTGCCAGCAGTGCCCAGACAGATACGCAGTATTTT
cdr3_aa: CASSAQTDTQYF

j_call: TRBJ2-3
clone_size: .
v_call: TRBV5-1
d_call: TRBD2
cdr3_nt: TGCGCCAGCAGCTTGGGGGGACTAGCGGGAGTCGTGGATACGCAGTATTTT
cdr3_aa: CASSLGGLAGVVDTQYF

j_call: TRBJ2-7
clone_size: .
v_call: TRBV4-2
d_call: .
cdr3_nt: TGTGCCAGCAGCCAAGAAAGGGGAACCTACGAGCAGTACTTC
cdr3_aa: CASSQERGTYEQYF

j_call: TRBJ2-6
clone_size: .
v_call: TRBV30
d_call: .
cdr3_nt: TGTGCCTGTCCCTGGAACTCTGGGGCCAACGTCCTGGCTTTC
cdr3_aa: CACPWNSGANVLAF

j_call: TRBJ1-3
clone_size: .
v_call: TRBV7-2
d_call: TRBD1
cdr3_nt: TGTGCCAGCAGCCAGGGGGGCGGTAACTCTGGAAACACCATATATTTT
cdr3_aa: CASSQGGGNSGNTIYF

j_call: TRBJ1-5
clone_size: .
v_call: TRBV3-1/TRBV3-2
d_call: .
cdr3_nt: TGTGCCAGCAGCCAAGAAGGCAGGGGTCAGCCCCAGCATTTT
cdr3_aa: CASSQEGRGQPQHF

j_call: TRBJ2-1
clone_size: .
v_call: TRBV30
d_call: TRBD2
cdr3_nt: TGTGCCTGGGGGGAGGGAGGGTTATCCTACAATGAGCAGTTCTTC
cdr3_aa: CAWGEGGLSYNEQFF

j_call: TRBJ1-2
clone_size: .
v_call: TRBV6-6
d_call: TRBD1
cdr3_nt: TGTGCCAGCAGTCCCGGGACAGGGGGTTCAGCTAACTATGGCTACACCTTC
cdr3_aa: CASSPGTGGSANYGYTF

j_call: TRBJ2-5
clone_size: .
v_call: TRBV7-9
d_call: .
cdr3_nt: TGTGCCAGCAGCTTAGAAGGGCTAAGAGGGGAGACCCAGTACTTC
cdr3_aa: CASSLEGLRGETQYF

j_call: TRBJ1-1
clone_size: .
v_call: TRBV5-5
d_call: .
cdr3_nt: TGTGCCAGCAGCCTACAGGCGACCCTTTGGGGCACTGAAGCTTTCTTT
cdr3_aa: CASSLQATLWGTEAFF

j_call: TRBJ1-2
clone_size: once
v_call: TRBV6-5
d_call: .
cdr3_nt: TGTGCCAGCAGCCCGGCGGGGCGTTACTATGGCTACACCTTC
cdr3_aa: CASSPAGRYYGYTF